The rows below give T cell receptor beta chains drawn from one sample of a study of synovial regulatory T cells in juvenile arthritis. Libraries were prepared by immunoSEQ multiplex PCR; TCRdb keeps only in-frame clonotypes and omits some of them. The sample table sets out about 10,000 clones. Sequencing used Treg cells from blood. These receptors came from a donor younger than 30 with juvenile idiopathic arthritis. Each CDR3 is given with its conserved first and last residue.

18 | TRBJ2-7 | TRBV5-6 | CASSFRTSGIGGAYEQYF
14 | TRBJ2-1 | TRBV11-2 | CASSRLAGAHEQFF
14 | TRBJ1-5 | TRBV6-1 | CASRETGAGQPQHF
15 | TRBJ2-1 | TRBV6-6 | CASSFPDWDRPEQFF
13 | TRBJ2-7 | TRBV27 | CASSLPGNYEQYF
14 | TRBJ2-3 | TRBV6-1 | CASMEDRIADTQYF
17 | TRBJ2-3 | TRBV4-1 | CASSQAVRTGFTDTQYF
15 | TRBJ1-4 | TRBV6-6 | CASSYRGGANEKLFF
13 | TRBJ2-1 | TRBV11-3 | CASSSGQINEQFF
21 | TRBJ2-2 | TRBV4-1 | CASSQDIRLLAEALNTGELFF
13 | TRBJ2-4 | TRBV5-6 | CASSLEGRGIAYF
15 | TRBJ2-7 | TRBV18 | CASSHFRQGSYEQYF
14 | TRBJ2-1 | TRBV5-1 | CASSLGLIEGEQFF
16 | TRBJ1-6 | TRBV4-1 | CASSQDLGGAGSPLHF
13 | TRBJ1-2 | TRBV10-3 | CAINPTGEYGYTF
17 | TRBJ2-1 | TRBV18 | CASSPSTGLAERYEQFF
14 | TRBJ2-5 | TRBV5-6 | CASSTRTRSETQYF
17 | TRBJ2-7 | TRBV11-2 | CASSFRFSGGRPYEQYF
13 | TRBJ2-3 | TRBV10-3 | CATQGPETDTQYF
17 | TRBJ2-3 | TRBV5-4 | CASSFRASGISTDTQYF
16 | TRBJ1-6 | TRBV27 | CASRYRGLQYNSPLHF
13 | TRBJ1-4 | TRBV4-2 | CASSQGGGEKLFF